These 3 T cell receptor beta chains were all obtained from the same sample, sequenced in a study of CD8 T cells in ankylosing spondylitis. TCRdb reanalysed the 5' RACE reads using MiXCR and keeps one entry per CDR3 protein. The sample gives roughly 170,000 distinct CDR3 sequences, approximately 9% of which show up once; approximately 16% is in the top ten. Material: blood, either unsorted or a sorted T cell fraction (not recorded which). The receptors shown here come from a female donor with ankylosing spondylitis or in good health (not recorded which).

In this sample, this clonotype turned up many times. The chain joins TRBV21-1 to TRBJ2-5; TRBD1 reflects the table's D call only, with no check against the DNA. TRBV21-1 is deemed a pseudogene. The CDR3 is made up of 17 amino acids. Written as DNA, the CDR3 is TGTGCCAGCAGCAAAGCGACGGGGGAGGGGGCCCAAGAGACCCAGTACTTC. Protein product: CASSKATGEGAQETQYF.

J is TRBJ2-1 and V is TRBV10-3; 10 bases map to TRBD2. The ends lost 6 bases at V and 4 bases at J; junction bases unmatched: 3. The length of the CDR3 is 14 residues. Germline V gene lookup returns CDR1 ENHRY and CDR2 SYGVKD. CDR3: CAISKREGYNEQFF. In DNA form, the CDR3 reads TGTGCCATCAGCAAGCGGGAGGGGTACAATGAGCAGTTCTTC.

This clonotype showed up just a few times. The CDR3 here is CASSPKGGGNTEAFF. The CDR3 DNA reads TGTGCCAGCAGCCCCAAGGGGGGGGGGAACACTGAAGCTTTCTTT. The chain joins TRBV7-6 to TRBJ1-1, with D maybe TRBD1 (6 bases). The CDR3 consists of 15 residues. Germline V gene lookup returns CDR1 SGHVS and CDR2 FNYEAQ. V dropped 5 bases and J dropped 1 base, with 14 bases sitting between them.